This T cell receptor beta chain emerged from a study of blood T cell repertoires in COVID-19. About the study: COVID-19 samples, acute and convalescent, were from the United States, Italy and Spain. PBMCs, B-cell-depleted T cells, or T cells were the source of the cDNA or gDNA that made up the material.

Authors' data handling: Amplified reference gene primers provided the basis for estimating nucleated cell counts. TCRdb's table, derived via immunoSEQ multiplex PCR, lists solely in-frame clones and lacks some. That table supplies the V and J calls and clone size; D and trimming were determined from the DNA. The top ten clones hold approximately 5% of a sample with under 35,000 clones, around 89% of them seen once. This CDR3 contains 18 residues. Per the germline V gene, CDR1 is SEHNR and CDR2 is FQNEAQ (reference sequence). V lost 0 bases, J lost 2 bases, and 6 bases stayed unmatched. The chain employs TRBV7-9 and TRBJ2-1; the match to TRBD2 covers 11 bases. The TCR sequence derives from a human donor in a cohort sampled during active COVID-19. Sequenced input: peripheral blood. The CDR3 DNA follows: TGTGCCAGCAGCTTAGCGGCTAGCGGGGGGAAGGCCTACAATGAGCAGTTCTTC. This sequence encodes CASSLAASGGKAYNEQFF.